The 2 T cell receptor beta chains reported below all come from one sample, sequenced in a study of cytomegalovirus exposure and HLA in healthy donors. With 60 Vbeta and 13 Jbeta primers, the PCR was carried out. Profiled with immunoSEQ multiplex PCR; TCRdb holds only in-frame clones, not every one. The table lists roughly 150,000 clones, around 82% of them singletons, with approximately 6.3% in the top ten. Specimen: PBMCs. These receptors came from a woman in her fifties or sixties in good health and CMV-seropositive.

The chain couples TRBV19 to TRBJ2-7, with 7 bases lining up with TRBD1. The CDR3 extends over 13 amino acids. Per the germline V gene, CDR1 is LNHDA and CDR2 is SQIVND (reference sequence). V lost 5 bases to trimming and J lost 1 base; unmatched junction nucleotides: 2. CDR3 sequence: CASSVDRSYEQYF. CDR3 DNA: TGTGCCAGTAGTGTGGACAGGTCCTACGAGCAGTACTTC.

V usage is TRBV7-9 and J usage is TRBJ1-3, with a tentative D call TRBD1 (6 bases). With 2 bases removed from V and 4 bases from J, the gap between germline ends came to 9 bases. The V gene's germline CDR1 is SEHNR and CDR2 FQNEAQ (reference sequence). CDR3 size: 14 residues. CDR3: CASSLQGLGNTIYF. CDR3 DNA: TGTGCCAGCAGCTTACAGGGGTTAGGAAACACCATATATTTT.